Listed below are T cell receptor beta chains from one sample, sequenced in a study of shared clonotypes between healthy human individuals. The table came from immunoSEQ multiplex PCR; TCRdb's copy has only in-frame clones and leaves some out. The table has approximately 330,000 clones, around 70% seen once. Sequenced material: memory CD4+ T cells sorted from blood. These receptor sequences come from a man younger than 45 in good health. Both conserved end residues are part of each CDR3. D genes are given only for firm matches. Clone size is shown for a subset of rows, as once, few, many or a class of expanded clone.

once,TRBD1,TRBV7-2,TRBJ2-7,TGTGCCAGCAGCTGGACAGGGGGCAACGAGCAGTACTTC,CASSWTGGNEQYF
NA,NA,TRBV6-1,TRBJ1-1,TGTGCCAGCAGTGGATACCCCATGAACACTGAAGCTTTCTTT,CASSGYPMNTEAFF
NA,NA,TRBV2,TRBJ2-5,TGTGCCAGCAGTGCTGGAACAGCGAAACAAGAGACCCAGTACTTC,CASSAGTAKQETQYF
few,TRBD1,TRBV7-2,TRBJ2-1,TGTGCCAGCAGCTTCCAAGTTCAGGGGGCTGGCGATGAGCAGTTCTTC,CASSFQVQGAGDEQFF
NA,NA,TRBV28,TRBJ2-7,TGTGCCAGCAGTTTAAGGGGGGGTGGTAGGCCCTACGAGCAGTACTTC,CASSLRGGGRPYEQYF
NA,TRBD2,TRBV10-3,TRBJ2-5,TGTGCCATCAGGACTAGCGGTGCTCAAGAGACCCAGTACTTC,CAIRTSGAQETQYF
NA,NA,TRBV2,TRBJ2-2,TGTGCCAGCAGTCGCGATTTCCAGGGTGGCGGGGAGCTGTTTTTT,CASSRDFQGGGELFF
NA,TRBD1,TRBV14,TRBJ1-3,TGTGCCAGCAGTAGACAGGGGAACACCATATATTTT,CASSRQGNTIYF
NA,NA,TRBV6-1,TRBJ1-5,TGTGCCAGCAGCCCTTTCGCGGGAGACAATCAGCCCCAGCATTTT,CASSPFAGDNQPQHF
NA,TRBD1,TRBV2,TRBJ1-1,TGTGCCAGCAGTGCGACAGGGCTACGGGACACTGAAGCTTTCTTT,CASSATGLRDTEAFF
few,TRBD1,TRBV2,TRBJ2-1,TGTGCCAGCAGTGAATCTAGACAGGGTAACAATGAGCAGTTCTTC,CASSESRQGNNEQFF
NA,NA,TRBV27,TRBJ2-7,TGTGCCAGCAGTCCCCAAAGACCGTCTGGCGAGCAGTACTTC,CASSPQRPSGEQYF
NA,TRBD2,TRBV25-1,TRBJ2-7,TGTGCCAGCAGTATAGCGGGTAGCTCCTACGAGCAGTACTTC,CASSIAGSSYEQYF
NA,TRBD2,TRBV5-6,TRBJ2-7,TGTGCCAGCACCCTCTGGCGGGAGGCCAAAGTCTACGAGCAGTACTTC,CASTLWREAKVYEQYF
once,NA,TRBV2,TRBJ2-7,TGTGCCACCAAAATTGATCTAGATATGGACTACGAGCAGTACTTC,CATKIDLDMDYEQYF
few,TRBD1,TRBV27,TRBJ1-2,TGTGCCAGCGGGAGACAGGGAAGCGGCTACACCTTC,CASGRQGSGYTF
NA,NA,TRBV7-2,TRBJ1-1,TGTGCCAGCAGCCCTCATTATGAAGCTTTCTTT,CASSPHYEAFF
NA,TRBD1,TRBV4-2,TRBJ2-7,TGTGCCAGCAGCCAGTCCCAGGGGGTCTACGAGCAGTACTTC,CASSQSQGVYEQYF
NA,NA,TRBV5-6,TRBJ1-2,TGTGCCAGCAGCTTGGATCAGAACTATGGCTACACCTTC,CASSLDQNYGYTF
NA,NA,TRBV2,TRBJ1-4,TGTGCCAGCACCAGAGAGATTAATGAAAAACTGTTTTTT,CASTREINEKLFF
NA,TRBD2,TRBV5-4,TRBJ2-5,TGTGCCAGCAGCCAGAGTAGCGGGGGGTACCAAGAGACCCAGTACTTC,CASSQSSGGYQETQYF
NA,NA,TRBV5-1,TRBJ2-3,TGCGCCAGCAGCCTTGCCTCCCGGGCGAAAACAGATACGCAGTATTTT,CASSLASRAKTDTQYF
few,NA,TRBV10-3,TRBJ2-2,TGTGCCATCAGTGTGGCAGGACTGAACACCGGGGAGCTGTTTTTT,CAISVAGLNTGELFF
many,NA,TRBV10-1,TRBJ1-5,TGCGCCAGCAGTGCCCCGGGCCAGCCCCAGCATTTT,CASSAPGQPQHF